What follows are 21 T cell receptor beta chains derived from one specimen sequenced in a study of blood T cell repertoires in COVID-19. Assay used: immunoSEQ multiplex PCR; TCRdb lists only in-frame clones, some missing. Of fewer than 350,000 clones in the sample, 70% to 90% were seen once. Sequenced: PBMCs or T cells enriched from blood (not recorded which). Receptors originate from a woman in her 30s who had recovered from COVID-19.

V and J are TRBV7-9 and TRBJ1-1, with a weak D call TRBD1 (6 bases). V lost 1 base to trimming and J lost 9 bases, with 15 bases between them. The germline CDR1 and CDR2 sequences are SEHNR and FQNEAQ (reference sequence). The length of the CDR3 is 14 residues. For the CDR3, the DNA is TGTGCCAGCAGCTTAGGGACAGCCGAACGCAAAGCTTTCTTT. This translates into CASSLGTAERKAFF.

This rearrangement joins TRBV18 to TRBJ1-2; TRBD1 is a possible D gene (6 bases). Germline loops: CDR1 KGHSH, CDR2 LQKENI. Trimming took 8 bases from V and 0 from J, leaving 13 bases between them. The CDR3 is made up of 14 amino acids. The CDR3: CASADRNANYGYTF. CDR3 in DNA: TGTGCCAGCGCGGACAGAAACGCTAACTATGGCTACACCTTC.

V gene TRBV11-2 combines with J gene TRBJ2-5; D is uncertain. Germline V gene data show CDR1 as SGHAT and CDR2 as FQNNGV. The CDR3 length is 15 residues. The V and J ends lost 1 base and 1 base respectively, with 10 bases between them. The CDR3 DNA sequence: TGTGCCAGCAGCTTAGGGGTAGGAGTCCAAGAGACCCAGTACTTC. This encodes CASSLGVGVQETQYF.

The J gene is TRBJ2-3, the V gene TRBV7-3; D remains unclear. V shed 1 base and J shed 4 bases, with 9 bases lying between them. Germline V gives CDR1 SGHTA, CDR2 FQGTGA. The CDR3 runs to 14 residues. CDR3 DNA: TGTGCCAGCAGCTTAAGGGTTGGAGCAGATACGCAGTATTTT. Encoded protein: CASSLRVGADTQYF.

A single count supports this clone. The J gene is TRBJ1-1, the V gene TRBV7-9; D is unclear. CDR3 size: 14 residues. Looked up from germline, CDR1 is SEHNR and CDR2 is FQNEAQ (reference sequence). V lost 5 bases, J lost 2 bases, and 12 bases lay in between. DNA of the CDR3: TGTGCCAGCAGCCCCGCGGGGAGAAACACTGAAGCTTTCTTT. The encoded protein is CASSPAGRNTEAFF. The full variable domain, its missing parts supplied by reference TRBV7-9 and TRBJ1-1, is DTGVSQNPRHKITKRGQNVTFRCDPISEHNRLYWYRQTLGQGPEFLTYFQNEAQLEKSRLLSDRFSAERPKGSFSTLEIQRTEQGDSAMYLCASSPAGRNTEAFFGQGTRLTVV.

The chain links TRBV5-1 to TRBJ2-1, with 7 bases that match TRBD1. V lost 4 bases to trimming and J lost 3 bases; unmatched junction nucleotides: 7. The CDR3 extends over 15 amino acids. Germline values: CDR1 SGHRS, CDR2 YFSETQ. The CDR3: CASSVGQPIYNEQFF. In nucleotides, the CDR3 is TGCGCCAGCAGCGTGGGACAGCCAATCTACAATGAGCAGTTCTTC. The variable domain in full, completed from reference TRBV5-1 and TRBJ2-1, reads KAGVTQTPRYLIKTRGQQVTLSCSPISGHRSVSWYQQTPGQGLQFLFEYFSETQRNKGNFPGRFSGRQFSNSRSEMNVSTLELGDSALYLCASSVGQPIYNEQFFGPGTRLTVL.

This clone is a singleton in its sample. The CDR3 bases are TGCGCCAGCAGCCCGACTAGCGGGAGGGCCACCGGGACCCAGTACTTC. Its protein is CASSPTSGRATGTQYF. The gene calls are TRBV4-1 and TRBJ2-5; 14 bases agree with TRBD2. The CDR3 contains 16 residues. V lost 4 bases to trimming and J lost 7 bases; unmatched junction nucleotides: 8. CDR1 and CDR2 from the germline V gene are MGHRA and YSYEKL.

The chain combines TRBV7-9 with TRBJ1-5; maybe TRBD1 (6 bases). This CDR3 spans 14 amino acids. Per the germline V gene, CDR1 is SEHNR and CDR2 is FQNEAQ (reference sequence). Trimming cost V 4 bases and J 6 bases, with 13 bases left between them. Here the CDR3 DNA reads TGTGCCAGCAGCTCGACAGGAAACCCTCAGCCCCAGCATTTT. Amino acids: CASSSTGNPQPQHF.

The chain is built from TRBV5-4 and TRBJ2-3, with D possibly matching TRBD2 (5 bases). The CDR3 sequence is 12 residues long. Deletions cut 0 bases from V and 10 bases from J, with 9 bases between. From germline, CDR1 is SGHNT and CDR2 YYREEE (reference sequence). The DNA for the CDR3 is TGTGCCAGCAGCTTGGTCGGGAACCCGCAGTATTTT. Protein: CASSLVGNPQYF.

The chain couples TRBV4-3 to TRBJ2-3; no reliable D call. V lost 0 bases and J lost 6, with 7 bases in between. The CDR3 has 13 amino acids. Germline V lookup: CDR1 LGHNA, CDR2 YSLEER. The CDR3 DNA reads as TGCGCCAGCAGCCAAGATTTTCTGGATACGCAGTATTTT. It specifies CASSQDFLDTQYF.

The CDR3 spells CASSQVGEGQPQHF. CDR3 in DNA: TGCGCCAGCAGCCAAGTCGGGGAAGGTCAGCCCCAGCATTTT. The rearrangement links TRBV4-1 to TRBJ1-5; D not certain. Per germline, CDR1 MGHRA and CDR2 YSYEKL. The CDR3 has 14 residues. Trimming shortened V by 1 base and J by 6 bases, and 10 bases separated the two germline ends.

This clone was found once. The chain is built from TRBV6-4 and TRBJ2-1; D is ambiguous. The V gene's germline CDR1 is MRHNA and CDR2 SNTAGT. V was pared by 3 bases and J by 5 bases, with 20 bases between. This CDR3 comprises 17 residues. The CDR3 reads CASSEQAYSVRDNEQFF. CDR3 coding DNA: TGTGCCAGCAGTGAGCAAGCTTACTCCGTCCGGGACAATGAGCAGTTCTTC.

This chain connects TRBV7-3 to TRBJ2-3; TRBD2 matches 13 bases. Germline V CDR1 and CDR2: SGHTA, FQGTGA. The CDR3 is 17 residues long. V was pared by 6 bases and J by 0 bases, with 6 bases of the junction left unmatched. The CDR3 sequence: CASRGPGLAGSTDTQYF. The CDR3 DNA sequence: TGTGCCAGCAGGGGACCGGGACTAGCGGGGAGCACAGATACGCAGTATTTT.

The V gene is TRBV28, the J gene TRBJ2-3; 7 bases are a match to TRBD1. V lost 6 bases, J lost 6 bases, and 12 bases stayed unmatched. The CDR3 is 15 residues long. Germline CDR1 reads MDHEN; CDR2 reads SYDVKM. CDR3 sequence reads: CASSYPNRGWDTQYF. The CDR3 DNA reads as TGTGCCAGCAGCTACCCCAACAGGGGTTGGGATACGCAGTATTTT.

J is TRBJ2-5 and V is TRBV5-6; possible D gene TRBD2, 6 bases. CDR1 and CDR2 from the germline V gene are SGHDT and YYEEEE. The V and J ends lost 0 bases and 4 bases respectively, with 16 bases between them. CDR3 length equals 16 residues. The CDR3 reads CASSLGPDGGLETQYF. The DNA for the CDR3 is TGTGCCAGCAGCTTGGGTCCGGACGGAGGGTTAGAGACCCAGTACTTC. The variable domain in full, with the rest retrieved from reference TRBV5-6 and TRBJ2-5, is DAGVTQSPTHLIKTRGQQVTLRCSPKSGHDTVSWYQQALGQGPQFIFQYYEEEERQRGNFPDRFSGHQFPNYSSELNVNALLLGDSALYLCASSLGPDGGLETQYFGPGTRLLVL.

The chain has TRBV6-5 and TRBJ1-1, with D unclear. The CDR3 is made up of 14 amino acids. Per the germline V gene, CDR1 is MNHEY and CDR2 is SVGAGI. V lost 6 bases and J lost 8, with 19 bases in between. The CDR3: CASSSKRAAAEAFF. CDR3 DNA: TGTGCCAGCAGCTCAAAGAGGGCAGCCGCCGAAGCTTTCTTT.

This chain links TRBV6-5 with TRBJ1-2, with a weak D call TRBD1 (6 bases). V lost 5 bases and J 5 bases, leaving 9 bases between the germline ends. The CDR3 has 12 residues. Germline values: CDR1 MNHEY, CDR2 SVGAGI. Written as DNA, the CDR3 is TGTGCCAGCAGTCAGGGGCCTTATGGCTACACCTTC. It is translated as CASSQGPYGYTF.

The rearrangement uses TRBV27 and TRBJ1-2, with TRBD1 matching 8 bases. Germline CDR1 and CDR2: MNHEY and SMNVEV (reference sequence). Trimming removed 6 bases from V and 9 bases from J; junction bases left unmatched: 12. This CDR3 has 14 residues. In nucleotides, the CDR3 is TGTGCCAGCAGCTTACAATCAGGGGGCGGAAGCTACACCTTC. Amino acids: CASSLQSGGGSYTF.

This clone has only one observation. The V call is TRBV2, the J call TRBJ2-3; 9 positions agree with TRBD1. CDR1 is SNHLY and CDR2 is FYNNEI in the germline V gene. V was pared by 5 bases and J by 1 base, with 7 bases of the junction left unmatched. The CDR3 is 16 amino acids. CDR3 residues: CASSQDRGGGTDTQYF. CDR3 DNA: TGTGCCAGCAGTCAGGACAGGGGCGGAGGCACAGATACGCAGTATTTT.

The V and J genes are TRBV2 and TRBJ1-5; D is undetermined. Germline V gene lookup returns CDR1 SNHLY and CDR2 FYNNEI. The CDR3 runs to 13 residues. V lost 7 bases to trimming and J lost 7 bases, with 14 bases between them. The CDR3 DNA follows: TGTGCCAGCAATGGAGGGTTAATACAGCCCCAGCATTTT. Translating it yields CASNGGLIQPQHF.

The V and J genes are TRBV6-6 and TRBJ1-4; 9 nucleotides line up with TRBD1. Trimming removed 5 bases from V and 3 bases from J; junction bases left unmatched: 13. CDR1 is MNHNY, CDR2 SVGAGI, per germline (reference sequence). This CDR3 is built from 18 residues. CDR3 sequence: CASSRTGADINPNEKLFF. CDR3 bases: TGTGCCAGCAGTCGGACAGGGGCCGACATCAATCCTAATGAAAAACTGTTTTTT.